The following is a T cell receptor (beta chain) sequence with its context. The sample comes from a study of identical twins. Per germline, CDR1 SGHTA and CDR2 FQGNSA. The CDR3 spans 15 residues. TCRdb redid the calling of the 5' RACE reads with MiXCR, one entry per CDR3 protein. The sample has 1,800,000 or so distinct CDR3 sequences; more than 30% are singletons. This chain uses TRBV7-2 with TRBJ2-1; 7 nucleotides agree with TRBD2. The J call may not be correct, given that the DNA end is closer to TRBJ2-7. Source material: cord blood. This TCR was sampled from a newborn girl in good health. CDR3 bases: TGTGCCAGCAGCTCAACCGGGACTAACTACAATGAGCAGTACTTC. Residues: CASSSTGTNYNEQYF.